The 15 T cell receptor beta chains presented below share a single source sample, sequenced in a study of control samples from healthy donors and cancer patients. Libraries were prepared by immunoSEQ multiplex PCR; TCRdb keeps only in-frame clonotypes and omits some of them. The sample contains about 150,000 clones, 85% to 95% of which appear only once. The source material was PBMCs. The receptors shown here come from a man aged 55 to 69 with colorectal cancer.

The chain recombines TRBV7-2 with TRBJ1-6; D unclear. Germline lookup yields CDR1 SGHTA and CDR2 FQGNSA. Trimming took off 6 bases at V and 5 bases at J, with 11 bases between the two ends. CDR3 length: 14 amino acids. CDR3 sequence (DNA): TGTGCCAGCAGGGGAACGGGTAATAATTCACCCCTCCACTTT. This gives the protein CASRGTGNNSPLHF. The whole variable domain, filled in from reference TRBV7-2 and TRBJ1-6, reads GAGVSQSPSNKVTEKGKDVELRCDPISGHTALYWYRQSLGQGLEFLIYFQGNSAPDKSGLPSDRFSAERTGGSVSTLTIQRTQQEDSAVYLCASRGTGNNSPLHFGNGTRLTVT.

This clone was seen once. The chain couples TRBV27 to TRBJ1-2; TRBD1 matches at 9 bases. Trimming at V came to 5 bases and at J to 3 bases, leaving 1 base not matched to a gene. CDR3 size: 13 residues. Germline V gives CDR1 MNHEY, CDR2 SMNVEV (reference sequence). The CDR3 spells CASSRDRDYGYTF. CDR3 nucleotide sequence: TGTGCCAGCAGTCGGGACAGGGACTATGGCTACACCTTC.

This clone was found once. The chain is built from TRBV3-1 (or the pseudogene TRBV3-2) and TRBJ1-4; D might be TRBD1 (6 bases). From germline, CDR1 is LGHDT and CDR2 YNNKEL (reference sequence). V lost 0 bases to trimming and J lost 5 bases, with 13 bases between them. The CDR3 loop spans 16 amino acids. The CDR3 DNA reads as TGTGCCAGCAGCCAAGATCCTGGACAGCCGAATGAAAAACTGTTTTTT. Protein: CASSQDPGQPNEKLFF.

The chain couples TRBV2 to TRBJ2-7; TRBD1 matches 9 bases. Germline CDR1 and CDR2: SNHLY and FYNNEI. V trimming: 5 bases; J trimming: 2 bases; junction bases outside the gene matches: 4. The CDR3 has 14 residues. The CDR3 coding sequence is TGTGCCAGCAGTAGACAGGGGGGAGCCTACGAGCAGTACTTC. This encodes CASSRQGGAYEQYF.

This CDR3 reads CASSYRTLATEAFF. CDR3 in DNA: TGTGCCAGCAGTTACAGGACCTTGGCGACTGAAGCTTTCTTT. J is TRBJ1-1 and V is TRBV6-5, with unresolved D. Germline assignment: CDR1 MNHEY and CDR2 SVGAGI. Trimming left V 2 bases short and J 5 bases short, with 12 bases between. The CDR3 totals 14 residues.

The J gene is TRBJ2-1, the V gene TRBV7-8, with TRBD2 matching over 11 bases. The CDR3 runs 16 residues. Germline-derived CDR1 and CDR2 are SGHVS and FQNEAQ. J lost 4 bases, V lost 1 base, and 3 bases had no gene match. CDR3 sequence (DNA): TGTGCCAGCAGCTTAGTTCTAGCGGGGGGATACAATGAGCAGTTCTTC. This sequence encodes CASSLVLAGGYNEQFF.

The CDR3 sequence is CASSSTARNQPQHF. The CDR3 bases are TGTGCCAGCAGCTCGACAGCACGCAATCAGCCCCAGCATTTT. The chain has TRBV7-2 and TRBJ1-5; D might be TRBD1 (5 bases). The CDR3 runs 14 residues. Germline V gene lookup returns CDR1 SGHTA and CDR2 FQGNSA. Trimming cost V 4 bases and J 2 bases, with 9 bases left between them. The entire variable domain, with the rest obtained from reference TRBV7-2 and TRBJ1-5, is as follows: GAGVSQSPSNKVTEKGKDVELRCDPISGHTALYWYRQSLGQGLEFLIYFQGNSAPDKSGLPSDRFSAERTGGSVSTLTIQRTQQEDSAVYLCASSSTARNQPQHFGDGTRLSIL.

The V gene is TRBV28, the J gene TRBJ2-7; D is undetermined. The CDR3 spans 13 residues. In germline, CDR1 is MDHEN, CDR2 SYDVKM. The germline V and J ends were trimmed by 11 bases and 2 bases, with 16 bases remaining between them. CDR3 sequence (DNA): TGTGCCGCCTTGGGCGGCGGAGCCTACGAGCAGTACTTC. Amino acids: CAALGGGAYEQYF.

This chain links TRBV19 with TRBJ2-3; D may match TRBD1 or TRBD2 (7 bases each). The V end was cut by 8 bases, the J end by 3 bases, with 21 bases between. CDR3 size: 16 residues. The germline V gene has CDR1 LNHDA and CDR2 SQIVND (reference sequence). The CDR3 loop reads CASHKGRDRRTDTQYF. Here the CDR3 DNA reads TGTGCCAGTCACAAAGGGAGGGACAGAAGGACAGATACGCAGTATTTT.

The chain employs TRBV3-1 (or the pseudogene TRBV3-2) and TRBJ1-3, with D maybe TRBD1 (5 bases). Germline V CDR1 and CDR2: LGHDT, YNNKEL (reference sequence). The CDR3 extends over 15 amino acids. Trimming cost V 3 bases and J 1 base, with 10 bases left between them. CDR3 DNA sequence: TGTGCCAGCAGCCAGGGGCAGGGATCTGGAAACACCATATATTTT. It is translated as CASSQGQGSGNTIYF.

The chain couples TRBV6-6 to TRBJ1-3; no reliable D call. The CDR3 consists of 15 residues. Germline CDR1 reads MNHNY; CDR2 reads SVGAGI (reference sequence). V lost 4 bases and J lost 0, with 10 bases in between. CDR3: CASSSLHSSGNTIYF. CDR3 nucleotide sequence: TGTGCCAGCAGTTCCCTTCATAGCTCTGGAAACACCATATATTTT.

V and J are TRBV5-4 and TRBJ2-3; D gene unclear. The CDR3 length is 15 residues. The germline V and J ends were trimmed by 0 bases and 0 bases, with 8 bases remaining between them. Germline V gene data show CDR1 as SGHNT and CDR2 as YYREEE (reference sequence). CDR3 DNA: TGTGCCAGCAGCTTGGACAGCAAGAGCACAGATACGCAGTATTTT. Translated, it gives CASSLDSKSTDTQYF.

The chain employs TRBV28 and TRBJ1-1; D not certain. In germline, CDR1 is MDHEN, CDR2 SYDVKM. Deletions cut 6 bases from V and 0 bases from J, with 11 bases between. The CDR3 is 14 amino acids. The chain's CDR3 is CASSPPWLNTEAFF. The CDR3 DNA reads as TGTGCCAGCAGCCCCCCCTGGTTGAACACTGAAGCTTTCTTT.

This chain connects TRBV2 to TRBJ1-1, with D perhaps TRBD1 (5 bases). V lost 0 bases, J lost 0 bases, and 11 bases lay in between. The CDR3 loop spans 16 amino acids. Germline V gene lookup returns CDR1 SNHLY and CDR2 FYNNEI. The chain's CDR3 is CASSEAQARVNTEAFF. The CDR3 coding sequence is TGTGCCAGCAGTGAAGCGCAGGCCAGGGTGAACACTGAAGCTTTCTTT.

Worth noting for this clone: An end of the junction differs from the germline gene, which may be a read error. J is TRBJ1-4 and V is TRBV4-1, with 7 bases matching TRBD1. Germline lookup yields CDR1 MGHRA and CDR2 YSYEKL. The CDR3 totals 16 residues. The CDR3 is CAGSQATGTPNEKLFF. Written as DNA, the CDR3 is TGCGCCGGCAGCCAAGCGACAGGGACGCCTAATGAAAAACTGTTTTTT.